Listed below are T cell receptor beta chains from one sample, sequenced in a study of OX40 agonist ivuxolimab in advanced cancers. Measured with immunoSEQ multiplex PCR; TCRdb has only the in-frame clones, and not every one. Counted here are approximately 45,000 clones, 80% occurring once; the ten biggest clones make up around 3.9%. The starting material was CD4+ or CD8+ T cells sorted from blood, obtained in a trial of the OX40 agonist ivuxolimab. Every receptor here comes from an adult with an advanced solid tumor such as melanoma, head and neck, liver or kidney cancer. The CDR3 runs from the conserved cysteine through the conserved F or W. Each record gives: clone size, J gene, D gene, V gene, CDR3 protein, CDR3 DNA. The D gene is left open where the match is weak. The size of a clone is reported for some rows only, either as once, few or many, or as a class for expanded clones.

clone size: -
J gene: TRBJ2-2
D gene: -
V gene: TRBV9
CDR3 protein: CASSVGGVPGELFF
CDR3 DNA: TGTGCCAGCAGCGTAGGCGGGGTCCCCGGGGAGCTGTTTTTT

clone size: -
J gene: TRBJ2-1
D gene: TRBD2
V gene: TRBV7-2
CDR3 protein: CASSLMLAGGNYNGQFF
CDR3 DNA: TGTGCCAGCAGCTTAATGCTAGCGGGAGGGAACTACAATGGGCAGTTCTTC

clone size: once
J gene: TRBJ1-1
D gene: TRBD1
V gene: TRBV2
CDR3 protein: CASSEQGVEAEAFF
CDR3 DNA: TGTGCCAGCAGTGAGCAGGGGGTTGAGGCTGAAGCTTTCTTT

clone size: -
J gene: TRBJ1-4
D gene: -
V gene: TRBV5-8
CDR3 protein: CASSPLGREKLFF
CDR3 DNA: TGTGCCAGCAGCCCGCTCGGGCGGGAAAAACTGTTTTTT

clone size: -
J gene: TRBJ2-7
D gene: TRBD2
V gene: TRBV11-3
CDR3 protein: CASPRLAGESEQYF
CDR3 DNA: TGTGCCAGCCCCCGTCTAGCGGGAGAAAGCGAGCAGTACTTC

clone size: -
J gene: TRBJ2-3
D gene: TRBD2
V gene: TRBV9
CDR3 protein: CASSASTGTSKADTQYF
CDR3 DNA: TGTGCCAGCAGCGCGAGTACCGGGACTAGCAAAGCAGATACGCAGTATTTT

clone size: -
J gene: TRBJ2-7
D gene: -
V gene: TRBV6-5
CDR3 protein: CASSYPLLGQYF
CDR3 DNA: TGTGCCAGCAGTTATCCTCTCCTCGGGCAGTACTTC

clone size: -
J gene: TRBJ2-7
D gene: -
V gene: TRBV5-1
CDR3 protein: CASSSGPGFSYEQYF
CDR3 DNA: TGCGCCAGCAGCTCTGGTCCAGGGTTTTCCTACGAGCAGTACTTC

clone size: -
J gene: TRBJ1-1
D gene: TRBD1
V gene: TRBV6-5
CDR3 protein: CASRLQGAVTEAFF
CDR3 DNA: TGTGCCAGCAGACTACAGGGGGCGGTGACTGAAGCTTTCTTT

clone size: medium-sized
J gene: TRBJ2-1
D gene: TRBD2
V gene: TRBV19
CDR3 protein: CASSTSADYNEQFF
CDR3 DNA: TGTGCCAGTAGCACTAGCGCTGACTACAATGAGCAGTTCTTC

clone size: -
J gene: TRBJ2-2
D gene: TRBD1
V gene: TRBV25-1
CDR3 protein: CASRYRGTGELFF
CDR3 DNA: TGTGCCAGCAGGTACAGGGGGACCGGGGAGCTGTTTTTT

clone size: once
J gene: TRBJ2-3
D gene: -
V gene: TRBV18
CDR3 protein: CASSGQRTDTQYF
CDR3 DNA: TGTGCCAGCTCAGGGCAGCGCACAGATACGCAGTATTTT

clone size: -
J gene: TRBJ2-5
D gene: -
V gene: TRBV7-2
CDR3 protein: CASSLARGEETQYF
CDR3 DNA: TGTGCCAGCAGCTTAGCGCGTGGCGAAGAGACCCAGTACTTC

clone size: -
J gene: TRBJ1-3
D gene: TRBD1
V gene: TRBV7-9
CDR3 protein: CASSQTGGLSGNTIYF
CDR3 DNA: TGTGCCAGCAGCCAGACAGGGGGCCTCTCTGGAAACACCATATATTTT

clone size: once
J gene: TRBJ2-5
D gene: TRBD2
V gene: TRBV10-3
CDR3 protein: CAIRPGLAEETQYF
CDR3 DNA: TGTGCCATCAGGCCGGGACTAGCGGAAGAGACCCAGTACTTC

clone size: -
J gene: TRBJ1-4
D gene: -
V gene: TRBV9
CDR3 protein: CASSVGLGDEKLFF
CDR3 DNA: TGTGCCAGCAGCGTAGGCCTGGGGGATGAAAAACTGTTTTTT

clone size: -
J gene: TRBJ2-2
D gene: -
V gene: TRBV7-9
CDR3 protein: CASSLGSGNTGELFF
CDR3 DNA: TGTGCCAGCAGCTTAGGGTCAGGGAACACCGGGGAGCTGTTTTTT

clone size: once
J gene: TRBJ1-6
D gene: -
V gene: TRBV7-9
CDR3 protein: CASGQAESSPLHF
CDR3 DNA: TGTGCCAGCGGGCAGGCTGAGTCATCACCCCTCCACTTT

clone size: once
J gene: TRBJ2-2
D gene: -
V gene: TRBV7-2
CDR3 protein: CASSLGGSHDTGELFF
CDR3 DNA: TGTGCCAGCAGCTTAGGAGGATCCCACGACACCGGGGAGCTGTTTTTT

clone size: -
J gene: TRBJ1-1
D gene: -
V gene: TRBV28
CDR3 protein: CASSTYRVEAFF
CDR3 DNA: TGTGCCAGCAGTACATACAGGGTTGAAGCTTTCTTT

clone size: -
J gene: TRBJ1-6
D gene: -
V gene: TRBV6-6
CDR3 protein: CASSSGSYNSPLHF
CDR3 DNA: TGTGCCAGCAGCTCAGGTTCCTATAATTCACCCCTCCACTTT

clone size: -
J gene: TRBJ1-4
D gene: -
V gene: TRBV7-9
CDR3 protein: CASSFLATNEKLFF
CDR3 DNA: TGTGCCAGCAGCTTTTTAGCAACTAATGAAAAACTGTTTTTT